What follows describes a single T cell receptor (beta chain). What it binds is not known. Sequencing templates came from extracted RNA that was reverse transcribed into cDNA. TCRdb's copy holds only in-frame clones and misses some; the assay was immunoSEQ multiplex PCR. Counted here are under 150,000 clones, under 65% occurring once; the ten biggest clones make up around 6%. CDR3 length equals 12 residues. Germline V gene lookup returns CDR1 SQVTM and CDR2 ANQGSEA. Germline trimming cut 6 bases from V and 6 bases from J; bases unmatched to any gene: 6. This sample was taken from a study of CD8+ T cells in alopecia areata. The wider study: Treated patients swallowed 5 to 10 mg of oral tofacitinib twice daily.

Treatment described: oral pan-JAK inhibitor, 5-10 mg twice daily. Lesional scalp punch biopsies and peripheral blood came from alopecia areata patients. Study outcomes and limitations: During tofacitinib treatment, many expanded lesional clones remained in scalp and blood. Tofacitinib yielded significantly lower scalp clonality and fewer expanded CD8+ clones among the top 100.

The starting material was CD4+ T cells sorted from blood, obtained at week 4, from a patient treated with tofacitinib. The chain joins TRBV29-1 to TRBJ1-2; 8 bases line up with TRBD1. The clonotype originates from a human donor with alopecia areata. In DNA, the CDR3 is TGCAGCGTGGCCACAGGGGGTCATGGCTACACCTTC. It specifies CSVATGGHGYTF.